The rows below give T cell receptor beta chains drawn from one sample of a study of shared clonotypes between healthy human individuals. Libraries were prepared by immunoSEQ multiplex PCR; TCRdb keeps only in-frame clonotypes and omits some of them. The data show about 2,100,000 clones, about 93% seen once. The material sequenced was naive CD8+ T cells from PBMCs. These receptors all come from a man between 18 and 29 years old in good health. Some clones in this sample may be carry-over from other donors' samples. Both conserved end residues are part of each CDR3. Size is omitted from some rows. Given values are once, few, many or a class for expanded clones.

clone size: .
V gene: TRBV27
J gene: TRBJ2-7
CDR3 protein: CASSYSKDYEQYF

clone size: .
V gene: TRBV7-3
J gene: TRBJ2-1
CDR3 protein: CASSLRPSYNEQFF

clone size: .
V gene: TRBV29-1
J gene: TRBJ1-1
CDR3 protein: CSVTGTAYKVAEAFF

clone size: .
V gene: TRBV19
J gene: TRBJ1-5
CDR3 protein: CASSIETGDDQPQHF

clone size: .
V gene: TRBV7-2
J gene: TRBJ2-7
CDR3 protein: CASSPRAGVEQYF

clone size: .
V gene: TRBV25-1
J gene: TRBJ2-7
CDR3 protein: CASSEWTSGVEEQYF

clone size: .
V gene: TRBV27
J gene: TRBJ2-1
CDR3 protein: CASSLWGTGDNEQFF

clone size: .
V gene: TRBV6-1
J gene: TRBJ2-7
CDR3 protein: CASTGVIGYEQYF

clone size: .
V gene: TRBV28
J gene: TRBJ1-5
CDR3 protein: CASSPEGGNSNQPQHF

clone size: once
V gene: TRBV19
J gene: TRBJ2-7
CDR3 protein: CASSIKTSPLMEQYF

clone size: .
V gene: TRBV7-2
J gene: TRBJ2-7
CDR3 protein: CASSSWTSGSYEQYF

clone size: once
V gene: TRBV7-2
J gene: TRBJ2-3
CDR3 protein: CASRGEGQRAYTDTQYF

clone size: .
V gene: TRBV11-2
J gene: TRBJ2-7
CDR3 protein: CASSHPDVYEQYF

clone size: .
V gene: TRBV29-1
J gene: TRBJ2-7
CDR3 protein: CSVRHSYEQYF

clone size: .
V gene: TRBV4-1
J gene: TRBJ2-2
CDR3 protein: CASSYRDRGTGELFF

clone size: .
V gene: TRBV29-1
J gene: TRBJ2-1
CDR3 protein: CSAGTGGYNEQFF

clone size: .
V gene: TRBV19
J gene: TRBJ1-5
CDR3 protein: CASSTYRGGINQPQHF

clone size: .
V gene: TRBV28
J gene: TRBJ2-3
CDR3 protein: CASSYSSTQYF

clone size: .
V gene: TRBV27
J gene: TRBJ2-3
CDR3 protein: CASRSGDTQYF

clone size: .
V gene: TRBV2
J gene: TRBJ2-3
CDR3 protein: CASRLRTSGRTNTDTQYF

clone size: .
V gene: TRBV28
J gene: TRBJ2-7
CDR3 protein: CASRAGAVLYYEQYF

clone size: .
V gene: TRBV30
J gene: TRBJ1-2
CDR3 protein: CAWSVLGRDGYTF

clone size: .
V gene: TRBV29-1
J gene: TRBJ2-7
CDR3 protein: CSGSLRSGPSYEQYF

clone size: .
V gene: TRBV19
J gene: TRBJ1-1
CDR3 protein: CASSIIPRVEAFF

clone size: .
V gene: TRBV6-4
J gene: TRBJ2-2
CDR3 protein: CASSATGDPTGELFF

clone size: .
V gene: TRBV5-1
J gene: TRBJ2-3
CDR3 protein: CASSPPPGPEADTQYF